This T cell receptor beta chain was sequenced during a study of T-cell reconstitution after alpha-beta-depleted transplantation in children. Findings of the study overall: TCRbeta diversity was high at day 60 in some patients (a result of surviving recipient T cells and thymic progenitors). Newly produced T cells mostly accounted for T-cell counts and diversity one year post-transplant. The origin of alpha-beta T cells about two months after transplant was reportedly several hundred expanded graft clones.

The table lists this clonotype with many counts. No antigen is known for it. Germline V gene sequence: CDR1 SGHRS, CDR2 YFSETQ. V was cut by 0 bases and J by 2 bases, with 15 bases left in between. The CDR3 has 16 residues. Preparing the TCRbeta library involved the use of unique molecular identifiers. Using its own MiXCR run on the PCR reads, TCRdb lists one record per CDR3 protein. This sample has a few hundred thousand distinct CDR3 sequences, with approximately 10% found just once. The genes are TRBV5-1 and TRBJ2-7, with a weak D call TRBD2 (6 bases). The TCR sequence derives from a male patient aged 2 to 10 who had a stem cell transplant for chronic granulomatous disease, so the T cells may come from the graft donor. The sample in question was peripheral blood, obtained 180 days after TCRalphabeta/CD19-depleted stem cell transplant. CDR3 DNA sequence: TGCGCCAGCAGCTTGGCCGGCGGGAAAAGCGCCTACGAGCAGTACTTC. Its protein is CASSLAGGKSAYEQYF.